A selection of T cell receptor beta chains follows, all from one sample in a study of shared clonotypes between healthy human individuals. TCRdb's table, derived via immunoSEQ multiplex PCR, lists solely in-frame clones and lacks some. The sample consists of about 110,000 clones, about 66% of them appearing once. The sample consisted of memory CD8+ T cells sorted from blood. The receptors come from a woman aged 25-40 years in good health. Each CDR3 is given with its conserved first and last residue. The D gene is left open where the match is weak. Rows may omit the clone size; those that give it use once, few, many or a size class.

>NA|TRBJ2-1|TRBV25-1|TRBD2
CASSGSPLAGGPNEQFF
TGTGCCAGCAGCGGAAGCCCTCTAGCGGGAGGGCCCAATGAGCAGTTCTTC
>NA|TRBJ2-1|TRBV28|NA
CASRDVGGLLKSSYNEQFF
TGTGCCAGCAGGGATGTCGGGGGATTACTAAAGAGCTCCTACAATGAGCAGTTCTTC
>NA|TRBJ2-7|TRBV6-5|TRBD2
CASTPLAGSSYEQYF
TGTGCCAGCACTCCTCTAGCGGGCAGCTCCTACGAGCAGTACTTC
>few|TRBJ2-2|TRBV11-2|TRBD1
CASSQGTGNAGELFF
TGTGCCAGCAGCCAAGGGACAGGGAATGCCGGGGAGCTGTTTTTT
>NA|TRBJ2-1|TRBV7-8|TRBD1
CASSLGQGAYEQFF
TGTGCCAGCAGCTTGGGACAGGGGGCCTATGAGCAGTTCTTC
>NA|TRBJ2-5|TRBV5-1|NA
CASSFFGQETQYF
TGCGCCAGCAGCTTCTTCGGCCAAGAGACCCAGTACTTC
>NA|TRBJ2-7|TRBV5-6|NA
CASSLAADPAYEQYF
TGTGCCAGCAGCTTGGCGGCCGACCCAGCATACGAGCAGTACTTC
>NA|TRBJ2-5|TRBV7-6|TRBD2
CASSLALAGSETQYF
TGTGCCAGCAGCCTCGCGCTAGCGGGATCAGAGACCCAGTACTTC
>NA|TRBJ2-1|TRBV9|NA
CASSVGATSGSYNEQFF
TGTGCCAGCAGCGTAGGGGCGACTTCGGGCTCCTACAATGAGCAGTTCTTC
>NA|TRBJ2-3|TRBV5-4|NA
CASRLTGDTQYF
TGTGCCAGCAGGTTGACAGGAGATACGCAGTATTTT
>NA|TRBJ2-1|TRBV7-6|TRBD1
CASSSQGDTEQFF
TGTGCCAGCAGCTCCCAGGGGGATACTGAGCAGTTCTTC
>once|TRBJ2-7|TRBV9|TRBD2
CASSVSGRKFEQYF
TGTGCCAGCAGCGTCAGCGGGAGAAAGTTCGAGCAGTACTTC
>NA|TRBJ1-3|TRBV29-1|NA
CSVEAGVGNTIYF
TGCAGCGTTGAGGCGGGGGTTGGAAACACCATATATTTT
>NA|TRBJ1-1|TRBV30|NA
CAWSPDNRSEAFF
TGTGCCTGGAGTCCCGATAACCGGTCTGAAGCTTTCTTT
>NA|TRBJ2-1|TRBV28|TRBD1
CAIQQGILFEQFF
TGTGCCATCCAACAGGGGATCCTCTTTGAGCAGTTCTTC
>NA|TRBJ2-4|TRBV28|NA
CASSYSGDGTPHRFIQYF
TGTGCCAGCAGTTATTCTGGGGACGGGACACCCCACCGGTTCATTCAGTACTTC
>many|TRBJ1-2|TRBV7-2|NA
CASSEPPNYGYTF
TGTGCCAGCAGCGAACCCCCTAACTATGGCTACACCTTC
>NA|TRBJ1-2|TRBV10-3|TRBD1
CAISERGGANGYTF
TGTGCCATCAGTGAGAGAGGGGGCGCGAATGGCTACACCTTC
>NA|TRBJ2-2|TRBV6-1|NA
CATRLSTTELFF
TGTGCCACCAGACTGAGCACCACAGAGCTGTTTTTT
>NA|TRBJ2-3|TRBV2|NA
CARQTDTQYF
TGTGCCCGTCAAACAGATACGCAGTATTTT
>once|TRBJ1-5|TRBV2|NA
CASSDEVNQPQHF
TGTGCCAGCAGTGACGAGGTTAACCAGCCCCAGCATTTT
>NA|TRBJ2-2|TRBV6-1|NA
CASTRQGFTGELFF
TGTGCCAGCACACGGCAGGGCTTCACCGGGGAGCTGTTTTTT
>once|TRBJ2-7|TRBV7-6|NA
CASSLDRAAAAYEQYF
TGTGCCAGCAGCTTAGATCGAGCGGCAGCGGCCTACGAGCAGTACTTC
>NA|TRBJ2-7|TRBV20-1|NA
CSAKMWDEQYF
TGCAGTGCAAAAATGTGGGACGAGCAGTACTTC
>NA|TRBJ1-6|TRBV15|TRBD1
CATSRNRGPNSPLHF
TGTGCCACCAGCAGGAACAGGGGACCTAATTCACCCCTCCACTTT
>many|TRBJ2-7|TRBV27|NA
CASSLGSTLLYEQYF
TGTGCCAGCAGTTTAGGGTCCACCCTCCTATACGAGCAGTACTTC
>NA|TRBJ2-6|TRBV4-1|NA
CASSQSMGSGANVLTF
TGCGCCAGCAGCCAAAGTATGGGCTCTGGGGCCAACGTCCTGACTTTC
>NA|TRBJ2-2|TRBV4-1|NA
CASSLNRDTGELFF
TGCGCCAGCAGCCTTAACAGGGACACCGGGGAGCTGTTTTTT
>NA|TRBJ1-5|TRBV2|TRBD1
CASCGQGADQPQHF
TGTGCCAGCTGTGGACAGGGGGCCGATCAGCCCCAGCATTTT
>NA|TRBJ1-1|TRBV7-6|TRBD1
CAVDRDGTEAFF
TGTGCCGTGGACAGGGATGGCACTGAAGCTTTCTTT
>NA|TRBJ2-7|TRBV5-1|NA
CASSLVGTGSYEQYF
TGCGCCAGCAGCTTGGTGGGCACGGGCTCCTACGAGCAGTACTTC
>medium-sized|TRBJ1-1|TRBV25-1|NA
CASSVTENTEAFF
TGTGCCAGCAGTGTGACGGAGAACACTGAAGCTTTCTTT
>NA|TRBJ2-2|TRBV7-6|TRBD1
CASSPSVFWDRGEFGELFF
TGTGCCAGCAGCCCCAGCGTGTTTTGGGACAGGGGCGAATTCGGGGAGCTGTTTTTT